The rows below give T cell receptor beta chains drawn from one sample of a study of T-cell reconstitution after alpha-beta-depleted transplantation in children. MiXCR was run by TCRdb on the PCR reads, yielding one entry per CDR3 protein. The sample contains around 530,000 distinct CDR3 sequences, around a third of which appear only once. Specimen: PBMCs from the stem cell graft donor, collected from the stem cell graft. All receptors derive from a human donor who donated a stem cell graft to a child with aplastic anemia. Each CDR3 is given with its conserved first and last residue. The D gene is left open where the match is weak. Some rows mark clone size as missing; the rest say once, few, many or name a class of expanded clone.

cdr3_nt cdr3_aa cdr3_length j_call d_call clone_size v_call
TGTGCCAGCAGCCCACCCGGGACCCGCACCGGGGAGCTGTTTTTT CASSPPGTRTGELFF 15 TRBJ2-2 . . TRBV12-3/TRBV12-4
TGCAGCGTTGTGGCAGGTGGGGTAGGAGAAGCTTTCTTT CSVVAGGVGEAFF 13 TRBJ1-1 . . TRBV29-1
TGTGCCAGCAGCCCACGATCAAGACAGGGGAACTATGGCTACACCTTC CASSPRSRQGNYGYTF 16 TRBJ1-2 TRBD1 . TRBV9
TGCAGCGCTTCCACATACAGGGGGCTATCTGATACGCAGTATTTT CSASTYRGLSDTQYF 15 TRBJ2-3 TRBD1 few TRBV29-1
TGCAGTGCTCGCCCTGTCCTTGTGGGAGGGCCGCGGAATGAGCAGTTCTTC CSARPVLVGGPRNEQFF 17 TRBJ2-1 TRBD2 . TRBV20-1
TGTGCCAGTACCCCAGACAGGGTTCCGGCCAACGTCCTGACTTTC CASTPDRVPANVLTF 15 TRBJ2-6 TRBD1 . TRBV19
TGTGCCTGGAGTGTAGGGGCGGGAACCAAAAACAGTCAGTACTTC CAWSVGAGTKNSQYF 15 TRBJ2-4 . . TRBV30
TGTGCCAGCGGAGGGTCGGGGGGTCCGGACACCGGGGAGCTGTTTTTT CASGGSGGPDTGELFF 16 TRBJ2-2 TRBD2 . TRBV9
TGCAGAGCCGGCTCAACTAGCGGGAGAGGTGATACGCAGTATTTT CRAGSTSGRGDTQYF 15 TRBJ2-3 TRBD2 few TRBV29-1
TGTGCCAGCAGTTTAGGGACGTATAGCAATCAGCCCCAGCATTTT CASSLGTYSNQPQHF 15 TRBJ1-5 . . TRBV27
TGTGCCAGCTCACCACCGAACCTCCCAAGGGGAAACACCGGGGAGCTGTTTTTT CASSPPNLPRGNTGELFF 18 TRBJ2-2 . few TRBV18
TGTGCCATAGCTGGGTCTAGTCAGAATGAGCAGTTCTTC CAIAGSSQNEQFF 13 TRBJ2-1 . few TRBV10-3
TGTGCCAGCAGCCCGGGGGGGGCTTTCGCCAAAAACATTCAGTACTTC CASSPGGAFAKNIQYF 16 TRBJ2-4 TRBD2 few TRBV7-2
TGTGCCAGCAGCCTCGGGGCTAGCGGTCAAAATGAGCAGTTCTTC CASSLGASGQNEQFF 15 TRBJ2-1 TRBD2 . TRBV7-2
TGTGCCAGCAGTTTTGGGGTTTCCGAAAAACTGTTTTTT CASSFGVSEKLFF 13 TRBJ1-4 . few TRBV12-3/TRBV12-4
TGTGCCAGCAGGACAGGGAGGAGCGCTGACGCTTTCTTT CASRTGRSADAFF 13 TRBJ1-1 TRBD1 . TRBV6-2/TRBV6-3